Listed here is a single T cell receptor beta chain. Sequencing used immunoSEQ multiplex PCR; TCRdb keeps in-frame clones, though not all of them. The sample has around 30,000 clones; roughly nine tenths are singletons. These data belong to a study of T cell changes during pregnancy in multiple sclerosis. Germline V gene lookup returns CDR1 SGHNT and CDR2 YYREEE (reference sequence). This CDR3 region has 14 residues. V gave up 1 base and J gave up 7 bases; unmatched junction bases: 5. The V gene is TRBV5-4, the J gene TRBJ2-1, with 7 bases matching TRBD1. The origin of this receptor is a female donor with multiple sclerosis, enrolled in a pregnancy study. Sequencing was performed on CD8+ T cells from peripheral blood mononuclear cells, taken in the second trimester of pregnancy. Here the CDR3 DNA reads TGTGCCAGCAGCTTGCTCGACAGGGAAAATGAGCAGTTCTTC. Encoded protein: CASSLLDRENEQFF.